What follows are 8 T cell receptor beta chains derived from one specimen sequenced in a study of type 1 and type 2 diabetes patients. Genomic DNA was the PCR template. The TCR beta CDR3 region was amplified using 30 forward and 13 reverse primers. MiXCR, applied by TCRdb to the multiplex PCR reads, yields one record per CDR3 protein. Of fewer than 350,000 distinct CDR3 sequences listed, approximately 50% are singletons. Sequenced: peripheral blood mononuclear cells (PBMCs). These receptors all come from a man younger than 35 with type 2 diabetes.

This chain links TRBV19 with TRBJ1-1; 11 nucleotides agree with TRBD1. From germline, CDR1 is LNHDA and CDR2 SQIVND (reference sequence). V was pared by 5 bases and J by 5 bases, with 10 bases of the junction left unmatched. The CDR3 is made up of 16 amino acids. CDR3 bases: TGTGCCAGTAGTCCGGGGACAGGGGGTACGAAGACTGAAGCTTTCTTT. It yields the protein CASSPGTGGTKTEAFF.

This chain joins TRBV7-8 and TRBJ2-5; D unclear. The CDR3 consists of 13 residues. Germline CDR1 and CDR2: SGHVS and FQNEAQ. The ends were cut back, 5 bases at V and 1 base at J, with 8 bases in the middle. The CDR3 loop is CASSGSIQETQYF. In nucleotides, the CDR3 is TGTGCCAGCAGCGGGTCTATCCAAGAGACCCAGTACTTC.

The chain employs TRBV7-9 and TRBJ1-2; TRBD1 is a possible D gene (5 bases). Germline CDR1 and CDR2: SEHNR and FQNEAQ (reference sequence). Trimming stripped 5 bases from V and 6 bases from J, with 16 bases between. The CDR3 is 14 amino acids. The CDR3 sequence: CASSLSRGVDGYTF. CDR3 bases: TGTGCCAGCAGCCTAAGCAGAGGGGTGGATGGCTACACCTTC.

The genes are TRBV7-2 and TRBJ2-1; D perhaps matches TRBD2 (5 bases). The CDR3 is 15 residues long. Germline V gives CDR1 SGHTA, CDR2 FQGNSA. V was pared by 9 bases and J by 3 bases, with 18 bases between. The CDR3 here is CASSILLGSYNEQFF. CDR3 DNA: TGTGCCAGTAGTATTCTTTTAGGGAGCTACAATGAGCAGTTCTTC.

A remark on this clonotype: A much larger clone lies one base from this, so it may be a read error. The rearrangement uses TRBV19 and TRBJ1-1; TRBD1 aligns across 8 bases. CDR3 size: 14 residues. Germline CDR1 and CDR2: LNHDA and SQIVND (reference sequence). V gave up 3 bases and J gave up 1 base; unmatched junction bases: 1. Written as DNA, the CDR3 is TGTGCCAGTAGTATCGGGACAGGGAACACTGAAGCTTTCTTT. Protein sequence: CASSIGTGNTEAFF.

About this clonotype: The junction and the germline gene differ at one end; a read error may be behind it. This rearrangement joins TRBV6-1 to TRBJ2-7; D may be TRBD1 (5 bases). Germline V gene data show CDR1 as MNHNS and CDR2 as SASEGT. The CDR3 extends over 15 amino acids. As DNA, the CDR3 is TGCGCCAGCAGTGAGTCACCGGGCGCAGGGTACGAGCAGTACTTC. It yields the protein CASSESPGAGYEQYF.

This clonotype has only a few counts. The gene calls are TRBV4-3 and TRBJ2-2; maybe TRBD2 (5 bases). The CDR3 sequence is 14 residues long. Per germline, CDR1 LGHNA and CDR2 YSLEER. V was clipped by 8 bases and J by 4 bases, with 14 bases between them. The CDR3 nucleotides are TGCGCCAGCGCTCCGTCGAGGGTCACCGGGGAGCTGTTTTTT. It is translated as CASAPSRVTGELFF.

The rearrangement uses TRBV15 and TRBJ2-1; D remains ambiguous. The V end was cut by 4 bases, the J end by 1 base, with 8 bases between. Germline CDR1 is LNHNV and CDR2 is YYDKDF (reference sequence). The CDR3 consists of 14 residues. CDR3 residues: CATSTGRSYNEQFF. CDR3 in DNA: TGTGCCACCAGCACAGGAAGGTCCTACAATGAGCAGTTCTTC.